This TCR beta chain was captured by sequencing in a study of T cell responses to AZD1222 COVID-19 vaccine. The repertoire was sequenced with immunoSEQ multiplex PCR; TCRdb's copy has only in-frame clones and lacks some. In the table there are 110,000 or so clones, 85% to 90% of which are singletons. This clone was seen a single time. Its target is not known. Whole-study results and caveats: Seropositive AZD1222 recipients at baseline numbered only five or six.

Sequences were derived from peripheral blood, sampled 28 days after the second AZD1222 dose. This receptor was obtained from an adult who received the AZD1222 COVID-19 vaccine.

This chain's CDR3 is CASGDGGNTGELFF. CDR3 bases: TGCGCCAGCGGGGATGGGGGGAACACCGGGGAGCTGTTTTTT. The V and J genes are TRBV5-1 and TRBJ2-2, with D perhaps being TRBD1 or TRBD2 (5 bases each). This CDR3 has 14 amino acids. Trimming removed 7 bases at V and 1 base at J, with 11 bases between. CDR1 is SGHRS and CDR2 is YFSETQ in the germline V gene.